This entry describes one T cell receptor beta chain. Its antigen has not been determined. Nothing much larger sits one base from this clone, and base qualities are not available. This specimen comes from a study of blood T cells in healthy people across ages (dated by TCRdb to between 2015 and 2016). About the investigation overall: In model experiments, roughly one uniquely barcoded TCR beta cDNA molecule per two T cells was captured by template switching. The study measured age-related changes in TCR beta repertoire diversity using deep sequencing normalized with unique cDNA molecular identifiers. The donors were divided into four age groups: young (average approximately 16 years), middle-aged (around 41), aged (about 62) and long-lived (82). Donors of different ages were randomly distributed across sequencing lanes to avoid experimental bias. Using the same blood draw, the study looked at two additional independent replicas of 1 million unique cDNA reads for two donors, one aged 18 to 30 and the other aged 80 or older.

What the study reported, not specific to this receptor: Conclusive comparison of naive and antigen-experienced compartments was prevented by the profiling of bulk unsorted PBMCs. As age increased, observed TCR beta diversity per million T cells dropped in a roughly linear way, and a significant reduction was already evident by age 40. The CMV infection status of donors was not known, potentially confounding age-related changes in expanded clonotypes. A strong correlation was found between observed TCR beta diversity and the percentage of naive T cells measured by flow cytometry. Compared with the aged group, more naive CD4+ T cells, fewer expanded clones and increased TCR diversity were shown by the long-lived group, suggesting age selection. Total diversity estimates from one million sequenced T cells were considered lower bounds and underestimates.

Per the germline V gene (reference sequence), MNHEY is the CDR1 and SMNVEV is the CDR2. Spanning cysteine to phenylalanine, the CDR3 consists of 17 amino acids. Only CDR3 DNA remains: 51 bases, in frame from the first base. The germline ends are 24 bases apart after V is trimmed by 6 bases and J by 3 bases. The library came from 5' RACE. For sequencing, an Illumina HiSeq 2500 was employed. A second PCR of roughly 7 to 11 cycles was performed with a sample-barcoded 5' primer and a J-beta primer mix. A template-switch 5' adaptor carrying 12 random nucleotides introduced a unique molecular identifier onto each TCR beta cDNA molecule. At least 2.5 million CDR3-containing paired-end reads were obtained from each sample. First-strand cDNA synthesis was performed from all RNA using the Mint cDNA synthesis kit, with priming by a TRBC-specific oligonucleotide. After uracil-DNA glycosylase treatment, a first 18-cycle PCR used universal primers M1SS and BC2_uni_R on all cDNA. The authors' pipeline ran thus. Each sample was normalized by randomly selecting 1 million high-quality reads, each carrying a distinct molecular identifier. Reads with shared molecular identifiers were discarded instead of being binned into consensus sequences. MiTCR, with a Q25 quality threshold and the strictest error-elimination algorithm, was used for CDR3 identification, clonotype clustering and error correction. A nonparametric unseen species model with Euler transformation was used to estimate lower-bound total TCR beta diversity. TCRdb cleaned the public reads at Q25 with fastp, built clones with MiXCR and kept in-frame beta chains. Each CDR3 protein gets just one entry, which takes the most common genes and DNA from the rows behind it. For this entry, the V and J calls and clone size follow TCRdb and not the study's own pipeline. This sample gives 1.5 million to 2 million distinct CDR3 sequences in total; about 50% of them show up just once. In total, the top ten clones hold roughly 2.1% of the sample.

The roughly 37 donors, aged about 6 to 100 years, were systemically healthy Caucasian individuals from Russia. Each donor gave ten milliliters of peripheral blood, collected into EDTA-treated Vacutainer tubes. Ficoll-Paque density-gradient centrifugation was used to isolate PBMCs, with at least 6.5 million obtained per sample. Trizol reagent was used to extract total RNA from PBMCs, with at least 5.5 micrograms per sample. The percentages of naive CD45RAhigh/CD27high T cells were determined by flow cytometry on a PBMC aliquot from every donor. The sample consisted of blood. The chain was built from TRBV27 and TRBJ2-7, with the D gene uncertain. The origin of this receptor is a woman in her thirties or forties in good health. The nucleotide sequence is TGTGCCAGCAGACACTCCCAACTGGACCTATTACACTACGAGCAGTACTTC. Its coded protein is CASRHSQLDLLHYEQYF.